The 17 T cell receptor beta chains presented below share a single source sample, sequenced in a study of siplizumab effects on memory and regulatory T cells. Produced via immunoSEQ multiplex PCR; TCRdb's table is partial and in-frame only. The data show about 50,000 clones, about 97% seen once. Sequencing was done on a sample of naive CD4+ T cells sorted from blood. The source of these receptors is a human donor in good health.

The CDR3 DNA reads TGTGCCAGCTCCGCCTGGGGTGGTTTAGCAACAGATACGCAGTATTTT. This gives the protein CASSAWGGLATDTQYF. The chain has TRBV18 and TRBJ2-3; D not certain. V was pared by 6 bases and J by 3 bases, with 19 bases between. Germline assignment: CDR1 KGHSH and CDR2 LQKENI. This CDR3 region has 16 residues.

The CDR3 DNA sequence: TGTGCCAGCAGTTACCCGGGACTGCCTGGTGAGCAGTTCTTC. Translating it yields CASSYPGLPGEQFF. The V call is TRBV6-5, the J call TRBJ2-1, with D possibly TRBD2 on 6 matching bases. The CDR3 consists of 14 residues. With 2 bases removed from V and 9 bases from J, the gap between germline ends came to 14 bases. Germline CDR1 and CDR2: MNHEY and SVGAGI.

The rearrangement joins TRBV5-1 to TRBJ2-3; D may be TRBD1 (5 bases). With 0 bases removed from V and 2 bases from J, the gap between germline ends came to 16 bases. CDR3 size: 17 residues. CDR1 and CDR2 (germline): SGHRS, YFSETQ. CDR3 amino acids: CASSLVSDSAYTDTQYF. The CDR3 DNA reads TGCGCCAGCAGCTTGGTCAGCGACAGCGCTTACACAGATACGCAGTATTTT.

The chain joins TRBV4-1 to TRBJ1-1; D is undetermined. This CDR3 contains 15 residues. From germline, CDR1 is MGHRA and CDR2 YSYEKL. V lost 2 bases and J 1 base, leaving 11 bases between the germline ends. The CDR3 nucleotides read TGCGCCAGCAGCCAACCTCTGAGACAGAACACTGAAGCTTTCTTT. Its translation: CASSQPLRQNTEAFF.

This rearrangement joins TRBV4-2 to TRBJ2-1; D gene ambiguous. The germline V gene encodes CDR1 LGHNA and CDR2 YNFKEQ. V lost 0 bases and J lost 0, with 12 bases in between. The length of the CDR3 is 17 residues. The CDR3 sequence is CASSQEASLSSYNEQFF. CDR3 DNA sequence: TGTGCCAGCAGCCAAGAGGCCAGCCTTAGCTCCTACAATGAGCAGTTCTTC.

The chain recombines TRBV12-5 with TRBJ2-6; D is tentatively TRBD1 or TRBD2 (5 bases each). From germline, CDR1 is LGHNT and CDR2 FRNRAP. With 6 bases removed from V and 0 bases from J, the gap between germline ends came to 18 bases. CDR3 length equals 18 residues. The CDR3 coding sequence is TGTGCTAGTGGAGACCCTCGGGACCGAGGCTCTGGGGCCAACGTCCTGACTTTC. This codes for CASGDPRDRGSGANVLTF.

The chain uses TRBV5-1 and TRBJ2-7; 10 nucleotides match TRBD1. Looked up from germline, CDR1 is SGHRS and CDR2 is YFSETQ. The CDR3 contains 14 residues. The V gene end was trimmed by 3 bases and the J gene end by 5 bases; junction bases not matched to a gene: 5. The CDR3 region is CASSSGQGFHEQYF. Here the CDR3 DNA reads TGCGCCAGCAGCTCGGGACAGGGGTTCCACGAGCAGTACTTC.

The gene calls are TRBV5-1 and TRBJ1-4; the D is unclear. Per the germline V gene, CDR1 is SGHRS and CDR2 is YFSETQ. The V and J ends lost 0 bases and 5 bases respectively, with 5 bases between them. CDR3 size: 13 residues. CDR3 sequence: CASSLARNEKLFF. The DNA of the CDR3 is TGCGCCAGCAGCTTGGCCCGGAATGAAAAACTGTTTTTT.

This clone was seen once. This chain uses TRBV5-1 with TRBJ1-5; D is unresolved. Germline assignment: CDR1 SGHRS and CDR2 YFSETQ. V lost 4 bases to trimming and J lost 0 bases, with 14 bases between them. This CDR3 is built from 16 residues. The CDR3 sequence: CASSLGPNYSNQPQHF. CDR3 bases: TGCGCCAGCAGCCTGGGTCCGAATTATAGCAATCAGCCCCAGCATTTT.

This chain joins TRBV7-2 and TRBJ1-5, with D uncertain. Germline loops: CDR1 SGHTA, CDR2 FQGNSA. This CDR3 has 18 residues. Deletions cut 1 base from V and 0 bases from J, with 16 bases between. The chain's CDR3 is CASSLVGWVSYSNQPQHF. The CDR3 DNA is TGTGCCAGCAGCTTAGTGGGCTGGGTCAGTTATAGCAATCAGCCCCAGCATTTT.

The CDR3 loop reads CAWSVLRPNEKLFF. The CDR3 region has the DNA TGTGCCTGGAGTGTACTACGGCCAAATGAAAAACTGTTTTTT. The V call is TRBV30, the J call TRBJ1-4; D uncertain. Germline CDR1 GTSNPN, CDR2 SVGIG (reference sequence). V was shortened by 0 bases and J by 5 bases, with 10 bases between the two germline ends. CDR3 length: 14 residues.

The chain employs TRBV28 and TRBJ1-1; TRBD1 aligns across 10 bases. Germline V gives CDR1 MDHEN, CDR2 SYDVKM. V lost 6 bases and J lost 6; bases outside the gene matches: 10. The CDR3 has 15 residues. The CDR3 DNA reads TGTGCCAGCAGAAGACAGGGGGCCGGTGGAGCTGAAGCTTTCTTT. This codes for CASRRQGAGGAEAFF.

Comments on this clone: This CDR3 is also generated by other DNA sequences in the sample. The chain carries TRBV7-2 and TRBJ1-2; no definite D call. The CDR3 loop spans 12 amino acids. Germline CDR1 reads SGHTA; CDR2 reads FQGNSA. The V and J ends lost 3 bases and 8 bases respectively, with 10 bases between them. This CDR3 is CASSFASGGYTF. For the CDR3, the DNA is TGTGCCAGCAGCTTCGCCTCGGGCGGCTACACCTTC.

The chain uses TRBV29-1 and TRBJ2-1; 13 nucleotides agree with TRBD2. Germline V CDR1 and CDR2: SQVTM, ANQGSEA. This CDR3 has 15 amino acids. V was pared by 6 bases and J by 5 bases, with 7 bases of the junction left unmatched. Here the CDR3 reads CSVGPGLAGNNEQFF. The CDR3 bases are TGCAGCGTGGGGCCGGGACTAGCGGGAAACAATGAGCAGTTCTTC.

CDR3 in amino acids: CASSLVPEELFF. CDR3 nucleotide sequence: TGCGCCAGCAGCTTGGTGCCAGAGGAGCTGTTTTTT. This chain joins TRBV5-1 and TRBJ2-2; D is uncertain. This CDR3 comprises 12 residues. V shed 0 bases and J shed 10 bases, with 7 bases lying between them. From germline, CDR1 is SGHRS and CDR2 YFSETQ.

The rearrangement links TRBV6-6 to TRBJ2-7; the match to TRBD1 covers 7 bases. From germline, CDR1 is MNHNY and CDR2 SVGAGI (reference sequence). The CDR3 length is 13 residues. V trimming: 6 bases; J trimming: 3 bases; junction bases outside the gene matches: 5. CDR3 region: CASRPSGGYEQYF. The CDR3 DNA is TGTGCCAGCAGACCGTCAGGGGGCTACGAGCAGTACTTC.

The V call is TRBV7-9, the J call TRBJ2-1; TRBD2 matches 7 bases. The CDR3 consists of 15 residues. The germline V gene encodes CDR1 SEHNR and CDR2 FQNEAQ (reference sequence). J was trimmed by 4 bases and V by 4 bases; bases with no gene match: 7. CDR3 DNA: TGTGCCAGCAGCTCAACCGGGACTACTTACAATGAGCAGTTCTTC. Amino acids: CASSSTGTTYNEQFF. Complete variable domain (other parts from reference TRBV7-9 and TRBJ2-1): DTGVSQNPRHKITKRGQNVTFRCDPISEHNRLYWYRQTLGQGPEFLTYFQNEAQLEKSRLLSDRFSAERPKGSFSTLEIQRTEQGDSAMYLCASSSTGTTYNEQFFGPGTRLTVL.